The 8 T cell receptor beta chains below come from one sample, sequenced in a study of blood T cell repertoires in COVID-19. Here immunoSEQ multiplex PCR was the method, and the copy in TCRdb shows in-frame clones only, minus some. Here the sample spans a few hundred thousand clones, more than 75% being singletons. The sample consisted of PBMCs or T cells enriched from blood (not recorded which). The receptors derive from a man younger than 40 who had recovered from COVID-19.

This clone was recorded a few times. The chain couples TRBV11-2 to TRBJ1-2, with D perhaps TRBD1 (6 bases). With 0 bases removed from V and 7 bases from J, the gap between germline ends came to 12 bases. CDR1 and CDR2 (germline): SGHAT, FQNNGV. The CDR3 extends over 14 amino acids. The CDR3 DNA is TGTGCCAGCAGCTTAGATGCAGGGGTCGGTGGCTACACCTTC. Its translation: CASSLDAGVGGYTF. Complete variable domain (other parts from reference TRBV11-2 and TRBJ1-2): EAGVAQSPRYKIIEKRQSVAFWCNPISGHATLYWYQQILGQGPKLLIQFQNNGVVDDSQLPKDRFSAERLKGVDSTLKIQPAKLEDSAVYLCASSLDAGVGGYTFGSGTRLTVV.

The chain has TRBV11-2 and TRBJ2-7; D unclear. This CDR3 contains 13 residues. V lost 1 base and J 2 bases, leaving 6 bases between the germline ends. Germline CDR1 reads SGHAT; CDR2 reads FQNNGV. DNA of the CDR3: TGTGCCAGCAGCTTAGGGCCCACCTACGAGCAGTACTTC. This sequence encodes CASSLGPTYEQYF.

The genes are TRBV29-1 and TRBJ1-5, with D maybe TRBD1 (5 bases). Germline V gene data show CDR1 as SQVTM and CDR2 as ANQGSEA. Between the trimmed V and J ends, which lost 3 bases and 7 bases, there was a span of 13 bases. The CDR3 has 13 amino acids. The CDR3: CSVDSGIGQPQHF. CDR3 DNA: TGCAGCGTTGATTCAGGGATTGGGCAGCCCCAGCATTTT.

This clone came up once. This chain connects TRBV6-2 or TRBV6-3 to TRBJ2-4; a possible D gene is TRBD2 (5 bases). Germline assignment: CDR1 MNHEY and CDR2 SVGEGT. Trimming took 4 bases from V and 10 from J, leaving 17 bases between them. This CDR3 contains 14 residues. The CDR3 loop reads CASSSNDLTSIQYF. CDR3 nucleotide sequence: TGTGCCAGCAGTTCCAATGACCTAACTAGTATTCAGTACTTC.

The rearrangement links TRBV6-1 to TRBJ1-2, with 8 positions matching TRBD1. In germline, CDR1 is MNHNS, CDR2 SASEGT. The CDR3 has 13 residues. The J segment lost 8 bases and the V segment lost 0 bases, leaving 2 bases of the junction unmatched. As DNA, the CDR3 is TGTGCCAGCAGTGAAGCGGGACAGGACGGCTACACCTTC. This codes for CASSEAGQDGYTF.

The chain joins TRBV18 to TRBJ1-2, with D hard to call. CDR3 size: 15 residues. V was clipped by 1 base and J by 4 bases, with 13 bases between them. Germline CDR1 is KGHSH and CDR2 is LQKENI. This CDR3 reads CASSPRQRGGYGYTF. The CDR3 DNA follows: TGTGCCAGCTCACCACGGCAGAGAGGTGGCTATGGCTACACCTTC.

This chain uses TRBV29-1 with TRBJ2-1, with D possibly TRBD2 on 6 matching bases. The CDR3 extends over 13 amino acids. Trimming pared 7 bases from V and 6 bases from J, leaving 16 bases between. In germline, CDR1 is SQVTM, CDR2 ANQGSEA. The CDR3 nucleotides are TGCAGCGCCGAACGACTAGAAGGCAATGAGCAGTTCTTC. Translated: CSAERLEGNEQFF.

This chain joins TRBV5-1 and TRBJ1-4; D possibly corresponds to TRBD1 (6 bases). Trimming removed 3 bases at V and 3 bases at J, with 12 bases between. In germline, CDR1 is SGHRS, CDR2 YFSETQ. The CDR3 has 15 amino acids. CDR3 sequence reads: CASSSSTGPNEKLFF. Written as DNA, the CDR3 is TGCGCCAGCAGCTCATCGACAGGACCTAATGAAAAACTGTTTTTT.